These T cell receptor beta chains were read from a single sample in a study of human T cells and chemical hapten exposure. TCRdb ran MiXCR on the RACE reads and lists one entry per CDR3 protein. Among 65,000 or so distinct CDR3 sequences listed, approximately 6.5% were seen once. The sequenced sample consisted of whole blood. Source of these receptors: a female donor in good health. Some clones in this sample may be carry-over from other donors' samples. The CDR3 runs from the conserved cysteine through the conserved F or W. D genes are given only for firm matches. Some rows have no size entry. The others give once, few or many, or a class for an expanded clone.

v_call,j_call,clone_size,d_call,cdr3_nt,cdr3_aa
TRBV14,TRBJ2-7,many,NA,TGTGCCAGCAGCCAATTCCCTCGGGGGAGCCTACCCTACGAGCAGTACTTC,CASSQFPRGSLPYEQYF
TRBV7-2,TRBJ2-7,many,NA,TGTGCCAGCAGCTTAGCGGGACCGACCTACGAGCAGTACTTC,CASSLAGPTYEQYF
TRBV28,TRBJ1-1,medium-sized,NA,TGTGCCAGCAGTTTGGGCACTGAAGCTTTCTTT,CASSLGTEAFF
TRBV20-1,TRBJ2-7,NA,TRBD2,TGCAGTGCTAGAGATGGGATCGGGACTAGTGACGACGAGCAGTACTTC,CSARDGIGTSDDEQYF
TRBV9,TRBJ2-7,NA,NA,TGTGCCAGCAGCCCCGACCCGGCAGCCTACGAGCAGTACTTC,CASSPDPAAYEQYF
TRBV29-1,TRBJ1-1,few,NA,TGCAGCGTTGAAAGGCTAAACGGGGAGAACACTGAAGCTTTCTTT,CSVERLNGENTEAFF
TRBV5-1,TRBJ1-1,many,TRBD1,TGCGCCAGCAGCTCGACAGGGGGCACTGAAGCTTTCTTT,CASSSTGGTEAFF
TRBV4-3,TRBJ2-2,few,NA,TGCGCCAGCAGCCAAGAAGGCAGGGTGTACGCCGGGGAGCTGTTTTTT,CASSQEGRVYAGELFF
TRBV6-5,TRBJ2-1,NA,TRBD1,TGTGCCAGCAGCCGGATTGACAGGGATGAGCAGTTCTTC,CASSRIDRDEQFF
TRBV29-1,TRBJ2-1,many,TRBD2,TGCAGCGTTGGTGTGGGGTCCGCGGGAGGGCAGTTCTTC,CSVGVGSAGGQFF
TRBV2,TRBJ2-1,many,NA,TGTGCCAGCAGTGAAACGGGCCTTCAATCCTACAATGAGCAGTTCTTC,CASSETGLQSYNEQFF
TRBV29-1,TRBJ2-7,many,TRBD2,TGCAGCGCAAACCTAGCGGAAAGCTCCTACGAGCAGTACTTC,CSANLAESSYEQYF
TRBV11-2,TRBJ2-1,many,TRBD2,TGTGCCAGCACCGAGGGACTAGCGGAGAATGAGCAGTTCTTC,CASTEGLAENEQFF
TRBV4-1,TRBJ2-1,NA,NA,TGCGCCAGCAGCCAAGAGCCCAGGTATGAGCAGTTCTTC,CASSQEPRYEQFF
TRBV28,TRBJ2-7,few,TRBD2,TGTGCCAGCAGCACCCAAGCGGGAGGGGACGAGCAGTACTTC,CASSTQAGGDEQYF
TRBV5-1,TRBJ2-1,many,TRBD2,TGCGCCAGCAGCTTGCGGGGAGGGCTAGGGAGTTTCGATGAGCAGTTCTTC,CASSLRGGLGSFDEQFF
TRBV5-1,TRBJ1-4,NA,NA,TGCGCCAGCAGCTTGGGGGGGTGGGCCCGTAATGAAAAACTGTTTTTT,CASSLGGWARNEKLFF
TRBV4-1,TRBJ1-5,many,NA,TGCGCCAGCAGCCAACGACCGGGACCCCGGCAGCGACAGCCCCAGCATTTT,CASSQRPGPRQRQPQHF
TRBV20-1,TRBJ2-1,few,NA,TGCAGTGCTAGTAGTCCAGCAGCACAACACAATGAGCAGTTCTTC,CSASSPAAQHNEQFF
TRBV6-6,TRBJ1-1,NA,TRBD1,TGTGCCAGCAGCCCGGGACAGGGGGCTCGTTGGAACACTGAAGCTTTCTTT,CASSPGQGARWNTEAFF
TRBV20-1,TRBJ1-1,many,TRBD1,TGCAGTGCTGCAAAACCGGGACAGGGGGCCGCTTTCTTT,CSAAKPGQGAAFF
TRBV11-2,TRBJ2-6,many,NA,TGTGCCAGCAGCTTAGTCCTCGCAGGTTCTGGGGCCAACGTCCTGACTTTC,CASSLVLAGSGANVLTF
TRBV5-1,TRBJ2-3,few,NA,TGCGCCAGCAGCACGGAGGCCGGAAATACGCAGTATTTT,CASSTEAGNTQYF
TRBV12-3/TRBV12-4,TRBJ2-7,NA,NA,TGTGCCAGCAGTTTAAAGGCCGAGCAGTACTTC,CASSLKAEQYF
TRBV28,TRBJ2-1,NA,NA,TGTGCCAGCAGACCAAGCGGATCCTCCTACAATGAGCAGTTCTTC,CASRPSGSSYNEQFF
TRBV27,TRBJ1-1,many,NA,TGTGCCAGCAGTTGGGGGGGAGGGTTTGTTGAAGCTTTCTTT,CASSWGGGFVEAFF
TRBV6-5,TRBJ2-3,NA,NA,TGTGCCAGCAGCCGGGTTTGGCAAGCAGATACGCAGTATTTT,CASSRVWQADTQYF
TRBV29-1,TRBJ1-2,many,TRBD1,TGCAGCGTTGAAACGAGGGACAGGTGGACCTATGGCTACACCTTC,CSVETRDRWTYGYTF
TRBV28,TRBJ2-4,NA,TRBD1,TGTGCCAGCAGTCCCAAAACCGGGACAGGGGGTTTTCGGGCCAAAAACATTCAGTACTTC,CASSPKTGTGGFRAKNIQYF
TRBV6-5,TRBJ2-1,many,NA,TGTGCCAGCTTTTCCCGGTCGGGCAATGAGCAGTTCTTC,CASFSRSGNEQFF
TRBV15,TRBJ2-5,many,TRBD1,TGTGCCACCAGCAGAGACAGGGGGCGTGAGACCCAGTACTTC,CATSRDRGRETQYF
TRBV12-5,TRBJ2-5,few,NA,TGTGCTAGTGGTTTGGTTCCAGTCCAAGAGACCCAGTACTTC,CASGLVPVQETQYF
TRBV4-3,TRBJ2-7,many,NA,TGCGCCAGCAGCCAAGTTCTAGCATCCTACGAGCAGTACTTC,CASSQVLASYEQYF
TRBV20-1,TRBJ2-3,few,TRBD2,TGCAGTGCTAGGTTAGCGGGAGTAGATACGCAGTATTTT,CSARLAGVDTQYF
TRBV25-1,TRBJ2-1,NA,TRBD2,TGTGCCAGCAGTGCACTCCATGGACTAGCCTGGGAGCAGTTCTTC,CASSALHGLAWEQFF
TRBV6-2/TRBV6-3,TRBJ1-6,NA,TRBD1,TGTGCCGCCGCCCCGTCAGGGGGGGAAGCACCCCTCCACTTT,CAAAPSGGEAPLHF
TRBV27,TRBJ1-5,many,NA,TGTGCCAGCAGCTTCAGGGAAAATCAGCCCCAGCATTTT,CASSFRENQPQHF
TRBV30,TRBJ2-7,few,TRBD2,TGTGCCTGGAGTGTGGGAGGGGAGCAGTACTTC,CAWSVGGEQYF
TRBV28,TRBJ2-2,many,TRBD1,TGTGCCAGCAGTCTCGGGACAGGGGGGACCGGGGAGCTGTTTTTT,CASSLGTGGTGELFF
TRBV19,TRBJ2-1,many,NA,TGTGCCAGTAGTATAAGTAGAGGGATGAATGAGCAGTTCTTC,CASSISRGMNEQFF
TRBV20-1,TRBJ2-1,NA,TRBD2,TGCAGTGCCCCGGGACTAGCGAGGGGGAATGAGCAGTTCTTC,CSAPGLARGNEQFF
TRBV6-6,TRBJ2-1,few,NA,TGTGCCAGCAGTTACTCGTCACACGATGAGCAGTTCTTC,CASSYSSHDEQFF
TRBV6-2/TRBV6-3,TRBJ1-2,NA,NA,TGTGCCAGCAGTTATTGGGCAGAGTCCTATGGCTACACCTTC,CASSYWAESYGYTF
TRBV7-3,TRBJ1-1,NA,NA,TGTGCCAGCAGCCAAGCCGGGGAGGGGGCTGAAGCTTTCTTT,CASSQAGEGAEAFF
TRBV19,TRBJ2-1,NA,TRBD2,TGTGCCAGTAGTATATTAGCGGGAGGGCCGAGGGAGCAGTTCTTC,CASSILAGGPREQFF
TRBV28,TRBJ2-7,few,NA,TGTGCCAGCAGTGTCCGGGTCCCTACCTACGAGCAGTACTTC,CASSVRVPTYEQYF
TRBV2,TRBJ2-2,few,NA,TGTGCCAGCAGTCTAGATGCCGGGGAGCTGTTTTTT,CASSLDAGELFF
TRBV7-3,TRBJ2-3,many,TRBD1,TGTGCCAGCGCACAGGGGACCCCAGATACGCAGTATTTT,CASAQGTPDTQYF
TRBV19,TRBJ2-7,NA,NA,TGTGCCAGTACCCCCCCAGGGGCAAGTTACGAGCAGTACTTC,CASTPPGASYEQYF
TRBV28,TRBJ2-3,NA,NA,TGTGCCAGCACCACCCATACGGGGCCCACAGATACGCAGTATTTT,CASTTHTGPTDTQYF
TRBV20-1,TRBJ1-5,NA,NA,TGCAGTGCTAGAGCCGTTGACAGTACCAATCAGCCCCAGCATTTT,CSARAVDSTNQPQHF
TRBV3-1,TRBJ2-5,many,NA,TGTGCCAGCAGCCAAGTCAAAGTGGGCAGGGAAGAGACCCAGTACTTC,CASSQVKVGREETQYF
TRBV28,TRBJ1-1,few,NA,TGTGCCACGGAAAACACTGAAGCTTTCTTT,CATENTEAFF
TRBV20-1,TRBJ1-2,many,NA,TGCAGTGCCCCCGCGGATGCAGGGGACTATGGCTACACCTTC,CSAPADAGDYGYTF
TRBV7-2,TRBJ1-1,NA,NA,TGTGCCAGCGGTTACAGGGAAGGGGGCACTGAAGCTTTCTTT,CASGYREGGTEAFF
TRBV11-1,TRBJ2-1,many,TRBD2,TGTGCCAGCAGCCGGACTAGCGGGAGGAATGAGCAGTTCTTC,CASSRTSGRNEQFF
TRBV20-1,TRBJ2-3,many,TRBD2,TGCAGTGCTAGGGGTGTAACGGGAGGAATCACAGATACGCAGTATTTT,CSARGVTGGITDTQYF
TRBV10-3,TRBJ1-1,many,NA,TGTGCCATCTGCCCCGAAATGAACACTGAAGCTTTCTTT,CAICPEMNTEAFF
TRBV28,TRBJ1-6,many,NA,TGTGCCAGCAGTTTACCTGGGACACCCCTCCACTTT,CASSLPGTPLHF